Below, 25 T cell receptor beta chains from the same sample are listed, as sequenced in a study of T cells after yellow fever vaccination. Each CDR3 protein is one row after TCRdb ran MiXCR on the 5' RACE reads. Here the sample spans about 500,000 distinct CDR3 sequences, less than 20% being singletons. The sample here was PBMCs, taken 5 to 6 days after the first yellow fever vaccination. The receptors here all came from a man younger than 35 who received the YFV17D yellow fever vaccine.

The chain combines TRBV7-3 with TRBJ1-3, with D unclear. Germline V gene lookup returns CDR1 SGHTA and CDR2 FQGTGA. V was pared by 5 bases and J by 0 bases, with 14 bases between. The CDR3 extends over 16 amino acids. As DNA, the CDR3 is TGTGCCAGCAGCCCCGGACCGACGAGCTCTGGAAACACCATATATTTT. Protein sequence: CASSPGPTSSGNTIYF.

V usage is TRBV7-3 and J usage is TRBJ2-1; D is undetermined. Deletions cut 3 bases from V and 9 bases from J, with 9 bases between. Germline values: CDR1 SGHTA, CDR2 FQGTGA. The CDR3 consists of 12 residues. This CDR3 reads CASSFFYGEQFF. The DNA for the CDR3 is TGTGCCAGCAGCTTTTTTTACGGTGAGCAGTTCTTC. Full variable domain (rest looked up from reference TRBV7-3 and TRBJ2-1): GAGVSQTPSNKVTEKGKYVELRCDPISGHTALYWYRQSLGQGPEFLIYFQGTGAADDSGLPNDRFFAVRPEGSVSTLKIQRTERGDSAVYLCASSFFYGEQFFGPGTRLTVL.

This clonotype occurred a few times. V is TRBV6-4 and J is TRBJ1-1, with D possibly being TRBD1 (5 bases). Per germline, CDR1 MRHNA and CDR2 SNTAGT. V was shortened by 8 bases and J by 2 bases, with 12 bases between the two germline ends. The CDR3 contains 13 residues. This CDR3 is CASRTSPNTEAFF. The CDR3 DNA reads as TGTGCCAGCCGGACATCCCCCAACACTGAAGCTTTCTTT.

The chain links TRBV4-1 to TRBJ2-5, with 14 bases lining up with TRBD2. The CDR3 is 17 residues long. CDR1 MGHRA and CDR2 YSYEKL come from the germline V gene. The V segment lost 2 bases and the J segment 5 bases; nucleotides outside the gene matches: 7. CDR3 amino acids: CASSQYGTSGGPETQYF. The CDR3 bases are TGCGCCAGCAGCCAATATGGGACTAGCGGGGGCCCGGAGACCCAGTACTTC.

This clonotype was seen a few times. J is TRBJ2-7 and V is TRBV29-1; a weak D match, TRBD1 (6 bases). V lost 7 bases and J 3 bases, leaving 13 bases between the germline ends. This CDR3 has 12 amino acids. CDR1 and CDR2 (germline): SQVTM, ANQGSEA. CDR3 amino acids: CSALDSFYEQYF. The CDR3 nucleotides read TGCAGCGCGCTGGACAGCTTCTACGAGCAGTACTTC.

The rearrangement links TRBV28 to TRBJ2-7; TRBD1 matches at 7 bases. V dropped 5 bases and J dropped 6; count of bases not matched to a gene: 16. This CDR3 is built from 16 residues. Germline CDR1 is MDHEN and CDR2 is SYDVKM. The DNA of the CDR3 is TGTGCCAGCAGTCGGACAGGCCGACCCGAACCATTCGAGCAGTACTTC. As protein: CASSRTGRPEPFEQYF. Combining the CDR3 with reference TRBV28 and TRBJ2-7 gives the whole variable domain DVKVTQSSRYLVKRTGEKVFLECVQDMDHENMFWYRQDPGLGLRLIYFSYDVKMKEKGDIPEGYSVSREKKERFSLILESASTNQTSMYLCASSRTGRPEPFEQYFGPGTRLTVT.

The V call is TRBV21-1, the J call TRBJ1-5; the D call TRBD1 from the table was never checked on the DNA. TRBV21-1 is classified as a pseudogene. The CDR3 consists of 14 residues. CDR3 sequence (DNA): TGTGCCAGCAGTCCCTGCGGTAGCAATCAGCCCCAGCATTTT. It specifies CASSPCGSNQPQHF.

J is TRBJ1-3 and V is TRBV5-1, with D uncertain. This CDR3 region has 16 residues. Germline CDR1 and CDR2: SGHRS and YFSETQ. Trimming took off 1 base at V and 2 bases at J, with 13 bases between the two ends. The CDR3 here is CASSLWPEPTGNTIYF. CDR3 sequence (DNA): TGCGCCAGCAGCTTGTGGCCCGAACCGACTGGAAACACCATATATTTT.

This clonotype has a single count. The chain uses TRBV4-3 and TRBJ2-1; either TRBD1 or TRBD2 may supply D (5 bases each). The CDR3 totals 16 residues. V lost 3 bases and J 9 bases, leaving 21 bases between the germline ends. Germline V gene data show CDR1 as LGHNA and CDR2 as YSLEER. The CDR3 spells CASSQRAGTVPSEQFF. The CDR3 bases are TGCGCCAGCAGCCAGAGGGCAGGGACGGTTCCCAGTGAGCAGTTCTTC.

The chain employs TRBV5-5 and TRBJ2-1, with D uncertain. With 5 bases removed from V and 10 bases from J, the gap between germline ends came to 22 bases. Germline V CDR1 and CDR2: SGHKS, YYEKEE (reference sequence). The CDR3 has 15 residues. CDR3 in DNA: TGTGCCAGCAGATGGGAAAGAAGCCCACTCGAGGAGCAGTTCTTC. It translates to CASRWERSPLEEQFF.

This clonotype was observed a few times. The genes are TRBV7-2 and TRBJ2-3, with 9 bases aligning to TRBD2. Germline CDR1 reads SGHTA; CDR2 reads FQGNSA. Trimming removed 5 bases from V and 6 bases from J; junction bases left unmatched: 9. This CDR3 is built from 15 residues. The CDR3 here is CASSLKRGDLDTQYF. The CDR3 DNA reads as TGTGCCAGCAGCCTAAAGCGGGGGGATTTGGATACGCAGTATTTT.

This clonotype was counted a few times. The chain uses TRBV12-3 or TRBV12-4 and TRBJ1-2, with 7 bases matching TRBD1. The CDR3 has 15 amino acids. The junction had 8 bases not matched to a gene; V was cut back by 6 bases and J by 1 base. The CDR3 loop is CASSPGTDYNYGYTF. Here the CDR3 DNA reads TGTGCCAGCAGCCCCGGGACAGATTATAACTATGGCTACACCTTC.

This clonotype was counted a few times. The gene calls are TRBV5-5 and TRBJ1-1; D is undetermined. Germline CDR1 is SGHKS and CDR2 is YYEKEE (reference sequence). V was shortened by 4 bases and J by 4 bases, with 14 bases between the two germline ends. The CDR3 is 14 amino acids. CDR3 residues: CASSPGGSGTEAFF. CDR3 coding DNA: TGTGCCAGCAGCCCCGGAGGGAGTGGCACTGAAGCTTTCTTT. Complete variable domain (other parts from reference TRBV5-5 and TRBJ1-1): DAGVTQSPTHLIKTRGQQVTLRCSPISGHKSVSWYQQVLGQGPQFIFQYYEKEERGRGNFPDRFSARQFPNYSSELNVNALLLGDSALYLCASSPGGSGTEAFFGQGTRLTVV.

At least ten counts were recorded for this clonotype. This chain links TRBV12-3 or TRBV12-4 with TRBJ1-2; weak D call: TRBD1 (6 bases). The V end lost 8 bases, the J end lost 4 bases, and 11 bases lay between the germline ends. The CDR3 runs to 12 residues. The CDR3 bases are TGTGCCAGCGGTGGCAGGGGCTATGGCTACACCTTC. Translation: CASGGRGYGYTF.

This clonotype was seen only a few times. The chain employs TRBV24-1 and TRBJ2-1; D not certain. Per germline, CDR1 KGHDR and CDR2 SFDVKD. Trimming cost V 4 bases and J 2 bases, with 14 bases left between them. The CDR3 totals 16 residues. CDR3 residues: CATSEGNFYTYNEQFF. In DNA form, the CDR3 reads TGTGCCACCAGTGAGGGGAACTTTTATACCTACAATGAGCAGTTCTTC.

This clonotype was recorded a few times. The chain is built from TRBV4-2 and TRBJ2-2; 7 bases agree with TRBD2. Germline values: CDR1 LGHNA, CDR2 YNFKEQ. The CDR3 spans 17 residues. Trimming removed 5 bases from V and 1 base from J; junction bases left unmatched: 10. Here the CDR3 reads CASSIRTGGGNTGELFF. The CDR3 DNA reads TGTGCCAGCAGCATCCGGACGGGGGGTGGGAACACCGGGGAGCTGTTTTTT.

Only a few counts were recorded for this clonotype. This chain joins TRBV3-1 and TRBJ2-5; no definite D call. The CDR3 runs 13 residues. Germline CDR1 is LGHDT and CDR2 is YNNKEL (reference sequence). The V and J ends lost 10 bases and 4 bases respectively, with 16 bases between them. The CDR3 bases are TGTGCCATTAACTACCACCACCCAGAGACCCAGTACTTC. Residues: CAINYHHPETQYF.

This clonotype has just a few counts. The chain employs TRBV7-6 and TRBJ2-2, with D maybe TRBD1 (7 bases). The CDR3 contains 17 residues. Germline-derived CDR1 and CDR2 are SGHVS and FNYEAQ. V shed 5 bases and J shed 0 bases, with 16 bases lying between them. The CDR3 sequence: CASSPRDRPSNTGELFF. The CDR3 DNA is TGTGCCAGCAGCCCGCGGGACAGACCTTCGAACACCGGGGAGCTGTTTTTT.

V and J are TRBV13 and TRBJ2-2; maybe TRBD1 (6 bases). The CDR3 is made up of 19 amino acids. V was trimmed by 6 bases and J by 0 bases, leaving 23 bases between them. Germline-derived CDR1 and CDR2 are PRHDT and FYEKMQ (reference sequence). CDR3: CASSRDPGHLDANTGELFF. The CDR3 coding sequence is TGTGCCAGCAGTCGAGACCCGGGACACTTGGACGCGAACACCGGGGAGCTGTTTTTT. Drawing the rest from reference TRBV13 and TRBJ2-2, the complete variable domain is AAGVIQSPRHLIKEKRETATLKCYPIPRHDTVYWYQQGPGQDPQFLISFYEKMQSDKGSIPDRFSAQQFSDYHSELNMSSLELGDSALYFCASSRDPGHLDANTGELFFGEGSRLTVL.

V and J are TRBV20-1 and TRBJ1-2; TRBD1 matches at 9 bases. The germline V gene has CDR1 DFQATT and CDR2 SNEGSKA (reference sequence). The CDR3 has 14 residues. V trimming: 4 bases; J trimming: 8 bases; junction bases outside the gene matches: 11. CDR3 nucleotide sequence: TGCAGTGCTAAGGACAGGGGAGGTTTTGGGGGCTACACCTTC. Translating it yields CSAKDRGGFGGYTF.

This chain joins TRBV7-8 and TRBJ1-6, with 10 bases aligning to TRBD1. The germline CDR1 and CDR2 sequences are SGHVS and FQNEAQ. The J segment lost 7 bases and the V segment lost 5 bases, leaving 14 bases of the junction unmatched. This CDR3 is built from 18 residues. The CDR3 sequence: CASSTSGGTGVWNSPLHF. Here the CDR3 DNA reads TGTGCCAGCAGCACCTCGGGGGGGACAGGGGTATGGAATTCACCCCTCCACTTT.

The chain uses TRBV28 and TRBJ2-5, with D perhaps TRBD2 (5 bases). The CDR3 is made up of 14 amino acids. Trimming cost V 2 bases and J 3 bases, with 10 bases left between them. Germline values: CDR1 MDHEN, CDR2 SYDVKM. The CDR3 is CASSLDYPKETQYF. CDR3 DNA sequence: TGTGCCAGCAGTTTAGACTATCCGAAAGAGACCCAGTACTTC.

CDR3 residues: CASGGLAEVGQETQYF. The CDR3 DNA reads as TGTGCCAGCGGCGGTCTGGCGGAGGTGGGGCAAGAGACCCAGTACTTC. V is TRBV12-3 or TRBV12-4 and J is TRBJ2-5, with D maybe TRBD2 (5 bases). Trimming removed 8 bases at V and 2 bases at J, with 21 bases between. The CDR3 has 16 residues.

This clonotype was counted a few times. This rearrangement joins TRBV7-9 to TRBJ1-4; D unresolved. Germline CDR1 is SEHNR and CDR2 is FQNEAQ (reference sequence). The CDR3 sequence is 16 residues long. V dropped 5 bases and J dropped 7 bases, with 20 bases sitting between them. The CDR3 DNA reads TGTGCCAGCAGCCCCAATCGGGTAGGAACCGTTGAAAAACTGTTTTTT. Translated: CASSPNRVGTVEKLFF.

Many counts were recorded for this clonotype. The chain employs TRBV7-2 and TRBJ1-2; D is possibly TRBD1 (6 bases). V shed 5 bases and J shed 7 bases, with 14 bases lying between them. Germline CDR1 SGHTA, CDR2 FQGNSA. The CDR3 totals 13 residues. For the CDR3, the DNA is TGTGCCAGCAGCCCTCAGGGGAATTCTGGCTACACCTTC. Amino acids: CASSPQGNSGYTF.